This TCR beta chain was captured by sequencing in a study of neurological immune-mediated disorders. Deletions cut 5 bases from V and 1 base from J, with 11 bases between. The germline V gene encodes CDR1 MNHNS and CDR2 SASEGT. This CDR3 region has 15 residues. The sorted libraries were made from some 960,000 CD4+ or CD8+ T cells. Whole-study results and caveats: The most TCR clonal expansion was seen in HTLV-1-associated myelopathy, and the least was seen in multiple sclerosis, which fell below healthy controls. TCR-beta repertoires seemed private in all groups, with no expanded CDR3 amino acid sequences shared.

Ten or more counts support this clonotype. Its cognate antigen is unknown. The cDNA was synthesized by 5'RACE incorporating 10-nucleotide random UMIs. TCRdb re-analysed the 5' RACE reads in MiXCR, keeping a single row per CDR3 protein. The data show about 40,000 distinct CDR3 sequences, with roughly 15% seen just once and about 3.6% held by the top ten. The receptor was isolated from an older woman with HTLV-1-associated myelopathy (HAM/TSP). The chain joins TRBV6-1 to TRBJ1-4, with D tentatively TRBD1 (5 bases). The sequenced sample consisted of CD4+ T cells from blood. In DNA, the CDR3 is TGTGCCAGCAGTACTGTACAGGAAACTAATGAAAAACTGTTTTTT. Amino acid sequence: CASSTVQETNEKLFF.